These T cell receptor beta chains were read from a single sample in a study of HIV-infected children after antiretroviral therapy interruption. TCRdb processed the 3' RACE reads anew with MiXCR; each CDR3 protein has one entry. The sample lists about 46,000 distinct CDR3 sequences, approximately 4.3% seen once, with approximately 0.7% in the top ten. The specimen was CD45RA+ CD4+ T cells from PBMCs, pooled from several time points, collected from a donor given antiretroviral therapy, either interrupted or continuous. The receptor source for this set is a pool of human donors with HIV. The CDR3 runs from the conserved cysteine through the conserved F or W. A D gene is named only where the DNA matches it firmly. Only some rows state a clone size, as once, few, many or a class for expanded clones.

D gene: TRBD2; clone size: .; J gene: TRBJ2-7; V gene: TRBV4-1; CDR3 DNA: TGCGCCAGCAGCCACCAGCGGGGGCCGGGGGAGCAGTACTTC; CDR3 protein: CASSHQRGPGEQYF
D gene: .; clone size: many; J gene: TRBJ2-7; V gene: TRBV14; CDR3 DNA: TGTGCCAGCAGGCCCAGGAGGAGACCCAGCAGCTCCTACGAGCAGTACTTC; CDR3 protein: CASRPRRRPSSSYEQYF
D gene: .; clone size: many; J gene: TRBJ2-7; V gene: TRBV10-1; CDR3 DNA: TGCGCCAGCGGGGACACGAACTACGAGCAGTACTTC; CDR3 protein: CASGDTNYEQYF
D gene: TRBD2; clone size: many; J gene: TRBJ2-1; V gene: TRBV20-1; CDR3 DNA: TGCAGTGCCCGGGCGGGACTAGCGGGGCGGAATGAGCAGTTCTTC; CDR3 protein: CSARAGLAGRNEQFF
D gene: .; clone size: .; J gene: TRBJ1-4; V gene: TRBV10-3; CDR3 DNA: TGTGCCATCAGTGAGCACAGGGTTCCGTCGTCAACTAATGAAAAACTGTTTTTT; CDR3 protein: CAISEHRVPSSTNEKLFF
D gene: TRBD2; clone size: .; J gene: TRBJ2-3; V gene: TRBV5-1; CDR3 DNA: TGCGCCAGCAGCGAGGTAGCGGGTAGAACAGATACGCAGTATTTT; CDR3 protein: CASSEVAGRTDTQYF
D gene: .; clone size: many; J gene: TRBJ2-7; V gene: TRBV7-2; CDR3 DNA: TGTGCCAGCAGCTCCGCGGGCGGGGCTCCTTACGAGCAGTACTTC; CDR3 protein: CASSSAGGAPYEQYF
D gene: .; clone size: many; J gene: TRBJ2-7; V gene: TRBV6-1; CDR3 DNA: TGTGCCAGTTACCCCAGGGGGGCGGGCGAGCAGTACTTC; CDR3 protein: CASYPRGAGEQYF
D gene: .; clone size: many; J gene: TRBJ2-1; V gene: TRBV11-1; CDR3 DNA: TGTGCCAGCAGCTTAGGGCGAGCTTACAATGAGCAGTTCTTC; CDR3 protein: CASSLGRAYNEQFF
D gene: .; clone size: .; J gene: TRBJ1-5; V gene: TRBV28; CDR3 DNA: TGTGCCAGCAGTTTATCGAGGGGGAATCAGCCCCAGCATTTT; CDR3 protein: CASSLSRGNQPQHF
D gene: .; clone size: once; J gene: TRBJ2-3; V gene: TRBV10-1; CDR3 DNA: TGCGCCAGCAGTGAGGGGTCTTACACAGATACGCAGTATTTT; CDR3 protein: CASSEGSYTDTQYF
D gene: TRBD1; clone size: .; J gene: TRBJ2-7; V gene: TRBV19; CDR3 DNA: TGTGCCAGTAGTATTGCAGGACAGGGGTTCTACGAGCAGTACTTC; CDR3 protein: CASSIAGQGFYEQYF
D gene: .; clone size: many; J gene: TRBJ1-1; V gene: TRBV20-1; CDR3 DNA: TGCAGTGCTAGGGCCCCCCCGGCCGAAGCTTTCTTT; CDR3 protein: CSARAPPAEAFF
D gene: TRBD2; clone size: many; J gene: TRBJ2-2; V gene: TRBV7-8; CDR3 DNA: TGTGCCAGCAGCGCGGGGACTAGCGGGGTAACCGGGGAGCTGTTTTTT; CDR3 protein: CASSAGTSGVTGELFF
D gene: .; clone size: .; J gene: TRBJ1-2; V gene: TRBV19; CDR3 DNA: TGTGCCAGTAGTAAGCGGTCAGAGTCGTATGGCTACACCTTC; CDR3 protein: CASSKRSESYGYTF
D gene: .; clone size: few; J gene: TRBJ1-6; V gene: TRBV12-3/TRBV12-4; CDR3 DNA: TGTGCCAGCAGTTCGGGGGAACCCCTCCACTTT; CDR3 protein: CASSSGEPLHF
D gene: TRBD1; clone size: many; J gene: TRBJ1-1; V gene: TRBV29-1; CDR3 DNA: TGCAGCGTTGGACAGGGAAACACTGAAGCTTTCTTT; CDR3 protein: CSVGQGNTEAFF
D gene: .; clone size: many; J gene: TRBJ1-6; V gene: TRBV7-2; CDR3 DNA: TGTGCCAGCAGCTTAGTAGGAACTAATTCACCCCTCCACTTT; CDR3 protein: CASSLVGTNSPLHF
D gene: .; clone size: many; J gene: TRBJ2-7; V gene: TRBV12-3/TRBV12-4; CDR3 DNA: TGTGCCAGCAGTCAAGACAGCTCCTACGAGCAGTACTTC; CDR3 protein: CASSQDSSYEQYF
D gene: .; clone size: many; J gene: TRBJ2-1; V gene: TRBV12-5; CDR3 DNA: TGTGCTAGTGGTTTCAGGGGCAAGGGGAATGAGCAGTTCTTC; CDR3 protein: CASGFRGKGNEQFF
D gene: TRBD1; clone size: many; J gene: TRBJ1-2; V gene: TRBV2; CDR3 DNA: TGTGCCAGCAGGGCGGACAGGGGAGCTAACTATGGCTACACCTTC; CDR3 protein: CASRADRGANYGYTF
D gene: .; clone size: many; J gene: TRBJ1-5; V gene: TRBV20-1; CDR3 DNA: TGCAGTGCGCGTACAGGGACTGAGCAGCCCCAGCATTTT; CDR3 protein: CSARTGTEQPQHF
D gene: .; clone size: many; J gene: TRBJ2-7; V gene: TRBV6-5; CDR3 DNA: TGTGCCAGTTTGGAGGGCCACGAGCAGTACTTC; CDR3 protein: CASLEGHEQYF
D gene: TRBD2; clone size: many; J gene: TRBJ2-1; V gene: TRBV7-2; CDR3 DNA: TGTGCCAGCAGCTTACCCGCTAGCGGGACCAATGAGCAGTTCTTC; CDR3 protein: CASSLPASGTNEQFF
D gene: .; clone size: many; J gene: TRBJ1-5; V gene: TRBV27; CDR3 DNA: TGTGCCAGCAGTAAGGGGGGGAATCAGCCCCAGCATTTT; CDR3 protein: CASSKGGNQPQHF
D gene: .; clone size: many; J gene: TRBJ2-7; V gene: TRBV6-6; CDR3 DNA: TGTGCCAGCAGTCTCGGCGCGTACTCTTCCTACGAGCAGTACTTC; CDR3 protein: CASSLGAYSSYEQYF
D gene: TRBD1; clone size: many; J gene: TRBJ1-2; V gene: TRBV29-1; CDR3 DNA: TGCAGCGCCTCGACAGGGAATGGCTACACCTTC; CDR3 protein: CSASTGNGYTF
D gene: .; clone size: .; J gene: TRBJ1-1; V gene: TRBV7-9; CDR3 DNA: TGTGCCAGCAGCCGTCAGGGGAAGGACACTGAAGCTTTCTTT; CDR3 protein: CASSRQGKDTEAFF
D gene: TRBD1; clone size: many; J gene: TRBJ2-7; V gene: TRBV27; CDR3 DNA: TGTGCCAGCAGAGGTCCCCCGGGACAGAACTACGAGCAGTACTTC; CDR3 protein: CASRGPPGQNYEQYF
D gene: .; clone size: many; J gene: TRBJ2-3; V gene: TRBV5-1; CDR3 DNA: TGCGCCAGCAGCTTGGATAGCGCGAGCACAGATACGCAGTATTTT; CDR3 protein: CASSLDSASTDTQYF
D gene: .; clone size: many; J gene: TRBJ2-3; V gene: TRBV4-2; CDR3 DNA: TGTGCCAGCACGGGGGTAGAAGCGCAGTATTTT; CDR3 protein: CASTGVEAQYF
D gene: .; clone size: .; J gene: TRBJ2-4; V gene: TRBV14; CDR3 DNA: TGTGCCAGCAGCAGGGGACTCCTCAGGCCCCCCGACAAAAACATTCAGTACTTC; CDR3 protein: CASSRGLLRPPDKNIQYF
D gene: TRBD1; clone size: .; J gene: TRBJ2-7; V gene: TRBV5-1; CDR3 DNA: TGCGCCAGCAGCTTGACAACGACGAGCCCGGGACAGGGGTACGAGCAGTACTTC; CDR3 protein: CASSLTTTSPGQGYEQYF
D gene: .; clone size: many; J gene: TRBJ2-3; V gene: TRBV3-1; CDR3 DNA: TGTGCCAGCTCCCTCGGGATGGATACGCAGTATTTT; CDR3 protein: CASSLGMDTQYF
D gene: .; clone size: many; J gene: TRBJ2-1; V gene: TRBV6-5; CDR3 DNA: TGTGCCAGCAGTCGCGCGGGATACAATGAGCAGTTCTTC; CDR3 protein: CASSRAGYNEQFF
D gene: TRBD2; clone size: many; J gene: TRBJ2-3; V gene: TRBV10-3; CDR3 DNA: TGTGCCATCGCGGGGGGCGCAGATACGCAGTATTTT; CDR3 protein: CAIAGGADTQYF
D gene: TRBD2; clone size: many; J gene: TRBJ2-1; V gene: TRBV7-2; CDR3 DNA: TGTGCCAGCAGCTTAGCGGGGACTAGCACAAACAATGAGCAGTTCTTC; CDR3 protein: CASSLAGTSTNNEQFF
D gene: .; clone size: .; J gene: TRBJ1-5; V gene: TRBV12-3/TRBV12-4; CDR3 DNA: TGTGCCAGCAGTCCCCCCGGGTCCCTTAATCAGCCCCAGCATTTT; CDR3 protein: CASSPPGSLNQPQHF
D gene: .; clone size: many; J gene: TRBJ1-1; V gene: TRBV19; CDR3 DNA: TGTGCCAGTAGGGTTTCCGGGACACAGGATGAAGCTTTCTTT; CDR3 protein: CASRVSGTQDEAFF
D gene: TRBD2; clone size: .; J gene: TRBJ2-3; V gene: TRBV12-3/TRBV12-4; CDR3 DNA: TGTGCCAGCAGCCGAGCGGGGGGGCCCTCGGAAACGCAGTATTTT; CDR3 protein: CASSRAGGPSETQYF
D gene: .; clone size: many; J gene: TRBJ2-6; V gene: TRBV20-1; CDR3 DNA: TGCAGTGCTAGAGGGGGGGCTGGGGCCAACGTCCTGACTTTC; CDR3 protein: CSARGGAGANVLTF